One sample yielded the 22 T cell receptor beta chains listed below, sequenced in a study of blood T cell repertoires in COVID-19. This table comes from immunoSEQ multiplex PCR, and its TCRdb copy is limited to in-frame clones, with some not included. The top ten hold 11% of the sample, which has about 98,000 clones, roughly 80% seen once. Sequences were obtained from peripheral blood. These receptors were obtained from an older man with active or convalescent COVID-19.

The rearrangement uses TRBV7-8 and TRBJ1-5, with 9 bases matching TRBD1. Trimming cost V 5 bases and J 3 bases; bases outside gene matches: 11. Germline CDR1 reads SGHVS; CDR2 reads FQNEAQ. CDR3 length: 17 amino acids. DNA for the CDR3: TGTGCCAGCAGCCTTATGACAGGGGGTCGAGTCAATCAGCCCCAGCATTTT. It is translated as CASSLMTGGRVNQPQHF.

The CDR3 loop is CASSLVGRDTQYF. CDR3 nucleotide sequence: TGCGCCAGCAGCTTGGTGGGGCGAGATACGCAGTATTTT. The V call is TRBV5-1, the J call TRBJ2-3, with D possibly matching TRBD1 (5 bases). The length of the CDR3 is 13 residues. Trimming shortened V by 0 bases and J by 5 bases, and 7 bases separated the two germline ends. Germline V lookup: CDR1 SGHRS, CDR2 YFSETQ.

J is TRBJ2-1 and V is TRBV5-5; no reliable D call. This CDR3 is 14 amino acids long. Trimming took 1 base from V and 0 from J, leaving 5 bases between them. The V gene's germline CDR1 is SGHKS and CDR2 YYEKEE (reference sequence). In DNA, the CDR3 is TGTGCCAGCAGCTTGACCAGCTCCTACAATGAGCAGTTCTTC. This codes for CASSLTSSYNEQFF. Together with reference TRBV5-5 and TRBJ2-1, the CDR3 gives the full variable domain: DAGVTQSPTHLIKTRGQQVTLRCSPISGHKSVSWYQQVLGQGPQFIFQYYEKEERGRGNFPDRFSARQFPNYSSELNVNALLLGDSALYLCASSLTSSYNEQFFGPGTRLTVL.

This clone has only one observation. The same CDR3 can be traced to other DNA sequences in this sample. The V call is TRBV27, the J call TRBJ1-6, with no clear D. CDR3 length: 14 amino acids. Germline CDR1 MNHEY, CDR2 SMNVEV (reference sequence). Between the trimmed V and J ends, which lost 2 bases and 8 bases, there was a span of 10 bases. CDR3 in DNA: TGTGCCAGCAGTTTAGAAGGAGATTATTCACCCCTCCACTTT. Amino acids: CASSLEGDYSPLHF.

The gene calls are TRBV7-6 and TRBJ1-1; no clear D. The CDR3 extends over 15 amino acids. Germline loops: CDR1 SGHVS, CDR2 FNYEAQ. Trimming took off 5 bases at V and 7 bases at J, with 20 bases between the two ends. Written as DNA, the CDR3 is TGTGCCAGCAGCCCAACCCTAGGCCGGGAGGGTGAAGCTTTCTTT. Encoded protein: CASSPTLGREGEAFF.

The chain has TRBV15 and TRBJ1-1; TRBD1 might be the D (6 bases). The CDR3 covers 14 residues. V lost 3 bases, J lost 4 bases, and 12 bases lay in between. Germline assignment: CDR1 LNHNV and CDR2 YYDKDF (reference sequence). The CDR3 region is CATSRLTGTTEAFF. The CDR3 DNA reads TGTGCCACCAGCAGGCTAACAGGGACCACTGAAGCTTTCTTT.

V and J are TRBV21-1 and TRBJ1-2. TRBV21-1 is assigned pseudogene status. This CDR3 is 15 amino acids long. CDR3 loop: CASSFSAFRSYGYTF. The CDR3 region has the DNA TGTGCCAGCAGCTTCTCCGCCTTTAGGAGCTATGGCTACACCTTC.

This sequence joins TRBV20-1 and TRBJ2-2; unclear D gene. Germline V gene sequence: CDR1 DFQATT, CDR2 SNEGSKA (reference sequence). This CDR3 comprises 13 residues. V dropped 3 bases and J dropped 7 bases, with 12 bases sitting between them. The CDR3: CSASSGSFGELFF. CDR3 DNA sequence: TGCAGTGCTAGTTCCGGGTCCTTCGGGGAGCTGTTTTTT.

This clone has a single count. The chain has TRBV27 and TRBJ2-7; 9 bases match TRBD1. The CDR3 length is 15 residues. Unmatched junction bases numbered 7, after V lost 7 bases and J lost 0 bases. Germline lookup yields CDR1 MNHEY and CDR2 SMNVEV (reference sequence). CDR3 amino acids: CASKRGDRASYEQYF. CDR3 nucleotides: TGTGCCAGCAAGCGAGGGGACAGGGCCTCCTACGAGCAGTACTTC.

This sequence joins TRBV7-8 and TRBJ2-5; 11 positions match TRBD2. The V and J ends lost 1 base and 5 bases, in that order; junction bases with no gene match: 6. The CDR3 extends over 16 amino acids. Germline-derived CDR1 and CDR2 are SGHVS and FQNEAQ. CDR3 nucleotide sequence: TGTGCCAGCAGCTTAGTGGGGACTAGCGGTCCCGAGACCCAGTACTTC. This sequence encodes CASSLVGTSGPETQYF.

This clone was found once. The rearrangement joins TRBV5-1 to TRBJ1-1, with D maybe TRBD1 (5 bases). This CDR3 is built from 14 residues. Germline V CDR1 and CDR2: SGHRS, YFSETQ. Between the trimmed V and J ends, which lost 4 bases and 2 bases, there was a span of 12 bases. The CDR3 sequence is CASSIQDGNTEAFF. Written as DNA, the CDR3 is TGCGCCAGCAGCATACAGGACGGCAACACTGAAGCTTTCTTT.

The chain combines TRBV5-1 with TRBJ2-7; the D gene is possibly TRBD1 (5 bases). From germline, CDR1 is SGHRS and CDR2 YFSETQ. Trimming left V 4 bases short and J 3 bases short, with 14 bases between. The CDR3 is made up of 14 amino acids. CDR3 protein: CASSPQGNGYEQYF. The CDR3 DNA sequence: TGCGCCAGCAGCCCGCAGGGCAACGGCTACGAGCAGTACTTC.

This chain joins TRBV7-2 and TRBJ2-3; possibly TRBD2 for D (7 bases). CDR1 and CDR2 from the germline V gene are SGHTA and FQGNSA. The CDR3 totals 16 residues. V dropped 7 bases and J dropped 3 bases, with 20 bases sitting between them. Here the CDR3 reads CASTLGRGGWTDTQYF. The CDR3 coding sequence is TGTGCCAGCACCCTGGGAAGGGGGGGTTGGACAGATACGCAGTATTTT.

The chain recombines TRBV25-1 with TRBJ1-6, with TRBD1 matching over 7 bases. V trimming: 8 bases; J trimming: 0 bases; junction bases outside the gene matches: 7. The V gene's germline CDR1 is MGHDK and CDR2 SYGVNS. The CDR3 contains 16 residues. The CDR3 loop reads CASGISGGSYNSPLHF. The CDR3 region has the DNA TGTGCCAGCGGAATCTCAGGGGGCTCCTATAATTCACCCCTCCACTTT.

The genes are TRBV2 and TRBJ1-5, with TRBD1 identical over 8 bases. Per germline, CDR1 SNHLY and CDR2 FYNNEI. CDR3 size: 15 residues. V shed 4 bases and J 7 bases; nucleotides not matched to a gene: 9. The CDR3: CASSGQGAPGQPQHF. CDR3 sequence (DNA): TGTGCCAGCAGTGGGCAGGGGGCGCCCGGCCAGCCCCAGCATTTT.

The J gene is TRBJ2-3, the V gene TRBV7-3, with TRBD2 matching over 8 bases. The CDR3 runs to 18 residues. V lost 3 bases and J lost 0; bases outside the gene matches: 11. Germline V lookup: CDR1 SGHTA, CDR2 FQGTGA. DNA for the CDR3: TGTGCCAGCAGCTTGAGCCCCGGCGGCGGGGGGAGCACAGATACGCAGTATTTT. Translation: CASSLSPGGGGSTDTQYF. The variable domain in full, with the rest retrieved from reference TRBV7-3 and TRBJ2-3, is GAGVSQTPSNKVTEKGKYVELRCDPISGHTALYWYRQSLGQGPEFLIYFQGTGAADDSGLPNDRFFAVRPEGSVSTLKIQRTERGDSAVYLCASSLSPGGGGSTDTQYFGPGTRLTVL.

The rearrangement joins TRBV6-1 to TRBJ1-5, with no clear D. Trimming left V 2 bases short and J 4 bases short, with 15 bases between. This CDR3 comprises 16 residues. CDR1 and CDR2 (germline): MNHNS, SASEGT. CDR3 in amino acids: CASSEIHTRGNQPQHF. CDR3 DNA: TGTGCCAGCAGTGAAATTCACACCAGAGGGAATCAGCCCCAGCATTTT.

This chain links TRBV24-1 with TRBJ2-2; D is possibly TRBD2 (6 bases). Trimming stripped 3 bases from V and 1 base from J, with 8 bases between. Germline V CDR1 and CDR2: KGHDR, SFDVKD. The CDR3 contains 15 residues. The CDR3 region has the DNA TGTGCCACCAGTGATGCGGGACGGAACACCGGGGAGCTGTTTTTT. This gives the protein CATSDAGRNTGELFF.

The gene calls are TRBV10-2 and TRBJ1-1; D not certain. The CDR3 runs to 10 residues. Germline-derived CDR1 and CDR2 are WSHSY and SAAADI. The CDR3 spells CASGVPEAFF. For the CDR3, the DNA is TGCGCGAGCGGAGTTCCTGAAGCTTTCTTT.

This clone was counted a few times. The V call is TRBV13, the J call TRBJ2-1, with 13 bases matching TRBD2. The CDR3 has 16 residues. Germline trimming cut 5 bases from V and 8 bases from J; bases unmatched to any gene: 9. Germline V CDR1 and CDR2: PRHDT, FYEKMQ (reference sequence). The CDR3: CASSQLAGGPVYEQFF. CDR3 DNA sequence: TGTGCCAGCAGCCAACTAGCGGGGGGGCCGGTCTATGAGCAGTTCTTC.

The chain has TRBV5-8 and TRBJ2-1, with 8 positions matching TRBD2. CDR1 and CDR2 from the germline V gene are SGHTS and YDEGEE. The CDR3 length is 14 residues. V lost 4 bases to trimming and J lost 0 bases; unmatched junction nucleotides: 0. CDR3 nucleotide sequence: TGTGCCAGCAGCCGGGGGGGCTCCTACAATGAGCAGTTCTTC. Its translation: CASSRGGSYNEQFF.

The chain carries TRBV4-3 and TRBJ2-3; no firm D call. Germline loops: CDR1 LGHNA, CDR2 YSLEER. Trimming cost V 0 bases and J 2 bases, with 9 bases left between them. The CDR3 runs 15 residues. The CDR3 region is CASSQDRPHTDTQYF. The DNA of the CDR3 is TGCGCCAGCAGCCAAGACAGGCCCCACACAGATACGCAGTATTTT.